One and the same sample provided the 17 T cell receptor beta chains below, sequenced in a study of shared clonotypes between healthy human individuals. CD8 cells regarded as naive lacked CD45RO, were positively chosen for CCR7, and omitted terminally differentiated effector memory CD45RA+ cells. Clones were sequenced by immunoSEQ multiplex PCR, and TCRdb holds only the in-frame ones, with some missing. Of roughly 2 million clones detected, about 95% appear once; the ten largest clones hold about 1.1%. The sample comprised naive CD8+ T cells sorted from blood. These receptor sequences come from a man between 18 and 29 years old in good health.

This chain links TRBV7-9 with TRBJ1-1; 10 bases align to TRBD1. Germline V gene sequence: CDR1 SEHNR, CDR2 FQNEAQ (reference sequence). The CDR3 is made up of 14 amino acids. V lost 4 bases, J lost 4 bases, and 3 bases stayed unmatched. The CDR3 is CASSWGQGITEAFF. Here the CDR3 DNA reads TGTGCCAGCAGCTGGGGACAGGGGATCACTGAAGCTTTCTTT.

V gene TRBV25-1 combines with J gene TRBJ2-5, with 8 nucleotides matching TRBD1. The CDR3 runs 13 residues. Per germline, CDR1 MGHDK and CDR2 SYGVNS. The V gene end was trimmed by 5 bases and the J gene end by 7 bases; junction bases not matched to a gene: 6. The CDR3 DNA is TGTGCCAGCAGTCCCACAGGGGGAGGGACCCAGTACTTC. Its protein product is CASSPTGGGTQYF.

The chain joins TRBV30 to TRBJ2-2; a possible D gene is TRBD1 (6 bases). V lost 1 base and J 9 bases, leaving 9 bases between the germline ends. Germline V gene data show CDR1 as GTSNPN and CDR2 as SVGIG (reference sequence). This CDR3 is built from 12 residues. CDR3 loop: CAWSGQARELFF. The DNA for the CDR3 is TGTGCCTGGAGTGGACAGGCGCGGGAGCTGTTTTTT. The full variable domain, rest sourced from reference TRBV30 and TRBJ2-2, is SQTIHQWPATLVQPVGSPLSLECTVEGTSNPNLYWYRQAAGRGLQLLFYSVGIGQISSEVPQNLSASRPQDRQFILSSKKLLLSDSGFYLCAWSGQARELFFGEGSRLTVL.

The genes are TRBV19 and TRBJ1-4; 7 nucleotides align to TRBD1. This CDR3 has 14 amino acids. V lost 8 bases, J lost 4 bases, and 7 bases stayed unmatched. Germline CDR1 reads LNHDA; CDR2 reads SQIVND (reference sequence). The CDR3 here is CASSWTGDNEKLFF. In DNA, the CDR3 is TGTGCCAGTTCCTGGACAGGTGATAATGAAAAACTGTTTTTT.

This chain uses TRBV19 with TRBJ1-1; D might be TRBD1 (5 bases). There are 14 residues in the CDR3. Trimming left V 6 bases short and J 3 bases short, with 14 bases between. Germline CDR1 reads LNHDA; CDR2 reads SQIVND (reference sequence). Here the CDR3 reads CASRGVTPDTEAFF. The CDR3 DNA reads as TGTGCCAGTAGGGGGGTCACACCGGACACTGAAGCTTTCTTT.

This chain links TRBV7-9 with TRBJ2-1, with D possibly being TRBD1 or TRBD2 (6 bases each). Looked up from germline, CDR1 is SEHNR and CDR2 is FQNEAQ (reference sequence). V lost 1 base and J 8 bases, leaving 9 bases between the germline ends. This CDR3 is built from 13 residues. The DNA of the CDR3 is TGTGCCAGCAGCTTAGGGGGGGCGGATGAGCAGTTCTTC. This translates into CASSLGGADEQFF.

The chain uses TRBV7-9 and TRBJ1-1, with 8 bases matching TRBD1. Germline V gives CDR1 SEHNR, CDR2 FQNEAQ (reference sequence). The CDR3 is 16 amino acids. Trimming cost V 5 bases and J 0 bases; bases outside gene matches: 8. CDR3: CASSPWTGLMNTEAFF. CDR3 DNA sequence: TGTGCCAGCAGCCCATGGACAGGGCTCATGAACACTGAAGCTTTCTTT.

The CDR3, as DNA: TGTGCCTCCTCGGCCGGAGAGACCCAGTACTTC. It specifies CASSAGETQYF. This rearrangement joins TRBV28 to TRBJ2-5; no clear D gene. Trimming removed 11 bases from V and 4 bases from J, with 11 bases in between. The germline CDR1 and CDR2 sequences are MDHEN and SYDVKM. This CDR3 is built from 11 residues.

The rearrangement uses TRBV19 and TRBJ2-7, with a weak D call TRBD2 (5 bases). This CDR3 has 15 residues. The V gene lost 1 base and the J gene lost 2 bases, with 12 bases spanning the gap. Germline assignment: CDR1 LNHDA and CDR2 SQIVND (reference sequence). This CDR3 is CASSIGGSQTYEQYF. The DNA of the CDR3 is TGTGCCAGTAGTATAGGAGGGAGCCAAACCTACGAGCAGTACTTC.

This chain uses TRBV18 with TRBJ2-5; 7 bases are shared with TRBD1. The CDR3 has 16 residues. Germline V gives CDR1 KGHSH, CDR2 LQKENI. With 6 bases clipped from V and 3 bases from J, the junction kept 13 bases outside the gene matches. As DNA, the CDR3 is TGTGCCAGCTCCCGCCCGTACCCAACAGGGGAAGAGACCCAGTACTTC. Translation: CASSRPYPTGEETQYF.

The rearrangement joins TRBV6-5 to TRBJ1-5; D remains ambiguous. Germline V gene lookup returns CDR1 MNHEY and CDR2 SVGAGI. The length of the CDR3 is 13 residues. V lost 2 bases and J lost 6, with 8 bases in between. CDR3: CASSYALGQPQHF. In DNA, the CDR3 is TGTGCCAGCAGTTACGCACTGGGTCAGCCCCAGCATTTT.

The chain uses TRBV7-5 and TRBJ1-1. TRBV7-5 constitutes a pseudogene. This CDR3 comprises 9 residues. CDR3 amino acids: CARSSEAFF. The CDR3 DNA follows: TGTGCCAGAAGCTCTGAAGCTTTCTTT.

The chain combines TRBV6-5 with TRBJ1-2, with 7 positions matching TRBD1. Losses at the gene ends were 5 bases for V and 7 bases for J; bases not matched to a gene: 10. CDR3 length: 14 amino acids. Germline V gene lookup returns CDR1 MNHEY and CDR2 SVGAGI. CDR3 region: CASSPSEGAGGYTF. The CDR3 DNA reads TGTGCCAGCAGTCCTTCCGAGGGGGCCGGTGGCTACACCTTC.

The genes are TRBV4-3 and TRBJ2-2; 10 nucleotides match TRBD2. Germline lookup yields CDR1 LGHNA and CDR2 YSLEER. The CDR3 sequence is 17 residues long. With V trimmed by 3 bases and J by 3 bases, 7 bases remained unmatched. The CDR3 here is CASSHGTSVGYTGELFF. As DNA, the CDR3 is TGCGCCAGCAGCCACGGGACTAGCGTGGGGTACACCGGGGAGCTGTTTTTT.

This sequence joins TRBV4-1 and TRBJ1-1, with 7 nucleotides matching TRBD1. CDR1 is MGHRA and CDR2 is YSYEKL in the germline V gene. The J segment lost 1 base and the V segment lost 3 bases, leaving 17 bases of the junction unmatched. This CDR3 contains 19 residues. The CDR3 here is CASSHVATQGWAPNTEAFF. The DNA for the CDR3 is TGCGCCAGCAGCCACGTAGCAACACAGGGGTGGGCCCCGAACACTGAAGCTTTCTTT.

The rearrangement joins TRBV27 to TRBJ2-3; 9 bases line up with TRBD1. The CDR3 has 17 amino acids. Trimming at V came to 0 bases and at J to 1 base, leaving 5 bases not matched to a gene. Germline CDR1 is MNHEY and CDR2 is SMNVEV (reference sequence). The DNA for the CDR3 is TGTGCCAGCAGTTTATCGGTTGGGGACAGGGGCACAGATACGCAGTATTTT. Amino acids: CASSLSVGDRGTDTQYF.

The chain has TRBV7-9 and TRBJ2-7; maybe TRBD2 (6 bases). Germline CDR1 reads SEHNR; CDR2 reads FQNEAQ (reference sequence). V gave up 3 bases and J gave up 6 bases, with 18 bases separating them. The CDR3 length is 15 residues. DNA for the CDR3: TGTGCCAGCAGCTTGCCCGGGACTGGTCCTACCGAGCAGTACTTC. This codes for CASSLPGTGPTEQYF.